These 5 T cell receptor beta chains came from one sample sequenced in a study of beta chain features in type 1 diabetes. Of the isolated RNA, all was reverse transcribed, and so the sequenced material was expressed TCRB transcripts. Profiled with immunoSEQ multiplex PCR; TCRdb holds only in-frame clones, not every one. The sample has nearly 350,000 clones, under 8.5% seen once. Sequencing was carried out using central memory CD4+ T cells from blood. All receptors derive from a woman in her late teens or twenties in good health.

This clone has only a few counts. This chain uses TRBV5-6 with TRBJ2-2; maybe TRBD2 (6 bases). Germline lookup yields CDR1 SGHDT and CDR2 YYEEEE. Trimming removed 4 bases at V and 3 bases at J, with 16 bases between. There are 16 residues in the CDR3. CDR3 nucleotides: TGTGCCAGCAGCCAGCTGTCGGGGGTGGACACCGGGGAGCTGTTTTTT. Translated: CASSQLSGVDTGELFF.

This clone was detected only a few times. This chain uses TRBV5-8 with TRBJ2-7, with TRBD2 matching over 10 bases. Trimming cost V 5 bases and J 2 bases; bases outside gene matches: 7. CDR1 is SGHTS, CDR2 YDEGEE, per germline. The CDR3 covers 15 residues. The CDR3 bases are TGTGCCAGCAGTTATCGACTAGCGGGTGCCTACGAGCAGTACTTC. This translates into CASSYRLAGAYEQYF.

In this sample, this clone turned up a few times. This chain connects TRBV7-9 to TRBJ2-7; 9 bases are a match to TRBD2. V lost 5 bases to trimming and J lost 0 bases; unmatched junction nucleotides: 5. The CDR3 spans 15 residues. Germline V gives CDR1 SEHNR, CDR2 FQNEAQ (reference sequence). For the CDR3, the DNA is TGTGCCAGCAGCCCGACTAGCGGTACCTCCTACGAGCAGTACTTC. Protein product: CASSPTSGTSYEQYF.

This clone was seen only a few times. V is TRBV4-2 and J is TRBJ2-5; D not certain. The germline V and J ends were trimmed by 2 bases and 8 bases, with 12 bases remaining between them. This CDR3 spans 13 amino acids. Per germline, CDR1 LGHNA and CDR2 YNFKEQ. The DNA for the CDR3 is TGTGCCAGCAGCCAATCGACGAGTGGTACCCAGTACTTC. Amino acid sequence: CASSQSTSGTQYF.

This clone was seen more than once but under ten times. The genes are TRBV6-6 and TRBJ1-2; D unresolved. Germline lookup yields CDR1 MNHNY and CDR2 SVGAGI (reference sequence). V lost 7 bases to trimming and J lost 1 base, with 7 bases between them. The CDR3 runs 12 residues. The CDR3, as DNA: TGTGCCAGCACTGTAGTTAACTATGGCTACACCTTC. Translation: CASTVVNYGYTF.